This TCR beta chain emerged from a study of blood T cell repertoires in COVID-19 (dated by TCRdb to the early 2020s). About the full investigation: Collaborator samples came from the United States, Italy and Spain and covered acute and convalescent phases of COVID-19. Sample metadata almost always included a de-identified subject ID, COVID-19 status, age in years and sex. Samples came from the ongoing ImmuneRACE study (first 160 participants) plus 1,254 subjects from 6 global collaborators. The material from the prospective study consisted of cDNA or gDNA derived from T cells, B-cell-depleted T cells, or PBMCs. Where HLA class I and class II types were available, the types were taken from metadata supplied by the sample provider, not from assay-based typing. A freely available public database, intended as a resource for researchers studying the immune response to SARS-CoV-2, is where the repertoires were released. Subjects who had been exposed to COVID-19, were actively infected with it, or had recovered from it provided the deeply sampled blood TCRbeta repertoires that made up the dataset.

Results and caveats for the whole study, not just this receptor: The quantity of clinical and demographic metadata differed by source and by participant and was supplied without curation.

In the prospective study, participants were about 18 to 95 years old, resided in around 25 geographic areas of the United States, and were enrolled through a virtual design. In the prospective study, participants were assigned to cohorts based on the clinical history participants reported in a screening survey and a study questionnaire. Recovered participants in ImmuneRACE Cohort 3 were defined by two consecutive negative NP/OP PCR tests, clearance by a healthcare professional, or resolution of symptoms. In the prospective study, whole blood, serum and a nasopharyngeal or oropharyngeal swab were collected from each participant by mobile phlebotomists. Additional blood draws and questionnaires over a 2-month period could optionally be provided by prospective study participants. Blood samples from the prospective study were shipped frozen or at room temperature prior to DNA extraction. As for this clone: There is no known antigen for this receptor. It has no much larger one-base neighbor in the sample; base qualities were not kept.

The V end gives up 0 bases and the J end 5 bases, leaving 10 bases in the junction not matched to a gene. In the germline V gene, CDR1 corresponds to SGHTS and CDR2 to YDEGEE. The CDR3 starts with the cysteine, ends with the phenylalanine, and has 17 residues. CDR3 DNA is the only sequence kept; it has 51 bases, read in frame from the first base. The immunoSEQ Assay, a bias-controlled multiplex PCR, was used to amplify TCRbeta CDR3 regions from genomic DNA. From the authors' description of their analysis: The number of nucleated cells in each sample was estimated by amplification of reference gene primers within the assay. Sequence reads were collapsed and filtered to measure the absolute abundance of every unique TCRbeta CDR3 rearrangement. Productive Simpson clonality was computed per sample as the square root of Simpson's diversity index over productive rearrangements. Not all clones reach the TCRdb copy of this immuneACCESS table, which keeps in-frame sequences only. Checked studies attribute under half of the gap to unresolved V genes and leave the rest unexplained. The DNA was the basis for D and trimming; V, J and clone size are from that table. Present in this sample are around 180,000 clones, about four fifths of which were seen just once. The ten largest clones capture approximately 12% of the sample.

The rearrangement joined TRBV5-8 to TRBJ2-3; 9 central nucleotides agree with TRBD2. This TCR derives from a man aged 50 to 60 who had recovered from COVID-19. The sequencing sample was made of PBMCs or T cells enriched from blood (not recorded which). The CDR3 reads CASSLGLAGLTRDTQYF. The DNA sequence follows: TGTGCCAGCAGCTTGGGGCTAGCGGGGTTAACTCGAGATACGCAGTATTTT.